The 2 T cell receptor beta chains below were found in one sample sequenced in a study of metastatic and nonmetastatic thyroid tumors. Thyroid surgery took place with no prior treatment in any patient. TCRdb reassembled clones from the PCR reads with MiXCR. The sample includes approximately 15,000 clones, 9.5% to 15% of them seen just once. The source material was blood. These TCRs come from a female donor with papillary thyroid cancer or a benign thyroid nodule (not recorded which). Some clones in this sample may be carry-over from other donors' samples.

In this sample, this clone is medium-sized. This chain connects TRBV5-1 to TRBJ2-2; D not certain. This CDR3 comprises 13 residues. The ends were cut back, 1 base at V and 4 bases at J, with 5 bases in the middle. The V gene's germline CDR1 is SGHRS and CDR2 YFSETQ. In nucleotides, the CDR3 is TGCGCCAGCAGCTTGACCACCACCGGGGAGCTGTTTTTT. It translates to CASSLTTTGELFF.

This clone was observed many times. The chain is built from TRBV28 and TRBJ1-5; the match to TRBD1 covers 8 bases. Trimming took 5 bases from V and 2 from J; bases not matched to a gene: 11. The CDR3 has 17 amino acids. Germline V gives CDR1 MDHEN, CDR2 SYDVKM. The chain's CDR3 is CASSPRQGRSGNQPQHF. CDR3 coding DNA: TGTGCCAGCAGTCCCCGACAGGGGCGTTCGGGCAATCAGCCCCAGCATTTT.